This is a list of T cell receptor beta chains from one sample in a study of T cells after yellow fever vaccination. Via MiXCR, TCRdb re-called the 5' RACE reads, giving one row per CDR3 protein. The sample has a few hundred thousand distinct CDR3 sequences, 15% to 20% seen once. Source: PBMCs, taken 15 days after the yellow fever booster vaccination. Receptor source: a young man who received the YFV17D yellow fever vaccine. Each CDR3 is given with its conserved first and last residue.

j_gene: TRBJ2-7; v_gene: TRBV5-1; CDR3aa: CASRLDRYYEQYF
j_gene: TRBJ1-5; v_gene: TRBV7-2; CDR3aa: CASSLARDNQPQHF
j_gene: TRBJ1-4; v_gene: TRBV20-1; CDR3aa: CSARDNEKLFF
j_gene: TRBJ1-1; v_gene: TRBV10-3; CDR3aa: CAIAGDLNTEAFF
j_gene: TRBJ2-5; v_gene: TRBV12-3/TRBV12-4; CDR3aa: CASSLYGSLETQYF
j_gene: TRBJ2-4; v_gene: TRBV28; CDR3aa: CASRGKLAGRNIQYF
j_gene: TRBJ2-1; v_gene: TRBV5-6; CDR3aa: CASSLNTGNEQFF
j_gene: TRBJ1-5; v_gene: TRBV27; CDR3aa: CASRTQGGAQPQHF
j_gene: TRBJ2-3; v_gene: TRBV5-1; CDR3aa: CASSYGTGEYTDTQYF
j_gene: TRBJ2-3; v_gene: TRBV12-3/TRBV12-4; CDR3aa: CASSSSGPTDTQYF
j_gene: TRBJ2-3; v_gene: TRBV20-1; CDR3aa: CSAASGDTDTQYF
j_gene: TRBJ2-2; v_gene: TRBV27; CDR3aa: CASSWRVGGELFF
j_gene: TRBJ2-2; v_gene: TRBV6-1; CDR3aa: CASTGLAGPLNTGELFF
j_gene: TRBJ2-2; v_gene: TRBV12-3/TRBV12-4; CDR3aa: CASSPGLAVELFF
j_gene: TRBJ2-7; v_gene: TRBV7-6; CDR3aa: CASSSAFQQYF
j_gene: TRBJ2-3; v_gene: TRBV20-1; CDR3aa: CSASSADTQYF
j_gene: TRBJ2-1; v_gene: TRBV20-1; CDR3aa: CSASGLTNEQFF
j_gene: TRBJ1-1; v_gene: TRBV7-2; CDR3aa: CASSRGQMNTEAFF
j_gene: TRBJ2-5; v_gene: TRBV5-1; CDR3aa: CASSSRPGDSKTQYF
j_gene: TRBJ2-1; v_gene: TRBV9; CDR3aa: CASSEQPGTSNNEQFF
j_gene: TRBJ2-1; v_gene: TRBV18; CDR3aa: CASSPPRFEQFF
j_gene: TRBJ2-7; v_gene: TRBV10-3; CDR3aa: CAISESLGTESYEQYF
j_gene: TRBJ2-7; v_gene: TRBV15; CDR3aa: CATSKETGNSYEQYF
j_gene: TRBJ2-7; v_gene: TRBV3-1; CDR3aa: CASSQFSDVGQYF
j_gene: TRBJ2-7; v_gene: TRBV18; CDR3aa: CASSPKLALGSSYEQYF
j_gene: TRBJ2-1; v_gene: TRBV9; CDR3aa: CASSIDRQSSYNEQFF
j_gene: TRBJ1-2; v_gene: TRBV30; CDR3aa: CAWRLSGTGYF
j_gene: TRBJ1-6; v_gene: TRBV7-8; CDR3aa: CASSLGSSPLHF
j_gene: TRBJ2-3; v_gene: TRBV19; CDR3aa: CASSIGGPDTQYF
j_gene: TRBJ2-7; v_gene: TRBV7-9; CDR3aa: CASSLAGVTYEQYF
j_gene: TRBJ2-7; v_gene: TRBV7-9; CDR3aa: CASSLFTDEQYF
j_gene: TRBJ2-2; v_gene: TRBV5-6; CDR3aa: CASSRQNTGELFF
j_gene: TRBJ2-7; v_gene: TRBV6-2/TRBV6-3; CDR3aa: CASTSGGSGIYEQYF
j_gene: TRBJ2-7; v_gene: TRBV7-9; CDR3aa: CASTQLGTYEQYF
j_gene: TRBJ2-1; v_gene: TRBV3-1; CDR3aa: CASSQGVPWGNEQFF
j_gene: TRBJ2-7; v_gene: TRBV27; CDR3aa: CASSFDRGSNEQYF
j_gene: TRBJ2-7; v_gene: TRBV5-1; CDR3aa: CASSLTRGRGREQYF
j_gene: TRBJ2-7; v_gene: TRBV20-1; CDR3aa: CSARDPVSYEQYF
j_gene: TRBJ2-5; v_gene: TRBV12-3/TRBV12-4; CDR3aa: CASSLGPKETQYF
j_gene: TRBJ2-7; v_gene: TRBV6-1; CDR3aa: CASSSSGRLIYEQYF
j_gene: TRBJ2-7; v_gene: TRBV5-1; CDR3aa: CASSIGSHGQSEQYF
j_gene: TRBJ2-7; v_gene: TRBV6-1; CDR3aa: CASRTSYEQYF
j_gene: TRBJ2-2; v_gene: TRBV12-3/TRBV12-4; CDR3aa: CASSTRKKDRLRSNTGELFF
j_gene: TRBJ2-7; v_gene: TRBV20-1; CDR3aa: CSARVGAAYEQYF
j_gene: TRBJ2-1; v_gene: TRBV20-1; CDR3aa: CSAGQGGFNEQFF
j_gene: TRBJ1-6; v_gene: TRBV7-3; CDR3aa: CASSLGGGTANSPLHF
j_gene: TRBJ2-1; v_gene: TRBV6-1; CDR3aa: CASRHLGSSYNEQFF
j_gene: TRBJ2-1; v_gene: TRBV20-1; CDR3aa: CSARKGLAGVDEQFF
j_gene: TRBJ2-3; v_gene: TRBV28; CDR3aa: CASTRPEGARSDTQYF
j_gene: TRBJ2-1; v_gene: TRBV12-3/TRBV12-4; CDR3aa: CASSLWRVYNEQFF
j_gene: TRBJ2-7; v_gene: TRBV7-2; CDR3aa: CASSPTQGYEQYF
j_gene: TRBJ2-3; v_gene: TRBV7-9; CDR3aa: CASSFGTREDTQYF
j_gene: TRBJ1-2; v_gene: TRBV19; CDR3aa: CASKANRSPYGYTF
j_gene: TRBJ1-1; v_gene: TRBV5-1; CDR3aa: CASSAGREDTEAFF
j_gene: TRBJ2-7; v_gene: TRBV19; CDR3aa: CASSISGGTHEQYF
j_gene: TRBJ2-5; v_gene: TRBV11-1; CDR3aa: CASSSGQGRVSGEETQYF
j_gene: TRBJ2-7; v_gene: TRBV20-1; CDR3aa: CSARGSGTTYEQYF
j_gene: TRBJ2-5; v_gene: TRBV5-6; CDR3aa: CASSLGHLSGQETQYF
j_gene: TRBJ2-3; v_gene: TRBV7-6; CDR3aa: CASLGTSGDTQYF